This TCR beta chain was obtained from a study of OX40 agonist ivuxolimab in advanced cancers. With respect to the entire study: Ivuxolimab, which targeted the costimulatory receptor OX40 (CD134), was an agonistic, fully human IgG2 monoclonal antibody. Peripheral TCRbeta sequencing was intended to test whether TCR sequence diversity was altered and clonal T-cell expansion was caused by ivuxolimab. Three dose-escalation patients achieved partial responses, one with hepatocellular carcinoma and two with cutaneous melanoma. Intravenous ivuxolimab was administered to patients every 2 weeks at six dose levels: 0.01, 0.1, 0.3, 1.5, 3 and 10 mg/kg. Among the roughly 52 dose-escalation patients, approximately 20 had hepatocellular carcinoma, roughly 15 melanoma, 9 renal cell carcinoma and 9 head and neck cancer. The paper describes the monotherapy dose-escalation part (N ≈ 49 patients) of the phase I trial of ivuxolimab. Prior anti-PD-1, anti-PD-L1 or anti-CTLA-4 therapy was permitted, and 40% of dose-escalation patients had received checkpoint inhibitors. In the dose-escalation cohort, 82.7% of patients were male, and the mean age was about 55 years, with a range of roughly 20 to 85. Overall study outcomes, separate from this receptor: The antigen specificity of the peripheral T cells that underwent clonal expansion was not determined. At doses of 0.1 to 3.0 mg/kg, clonal expansion of both CD4+ and CD8+ blood T cells was observed from baseline to week 6. Low levels of normalized T-cell clonal expansion were also seen in some nonresponding patients. On average, CD8+ T cells showed more expanded clones than CD4+ T cells after ivuxolimab. In the 0.1-3.0 mg/kg groups, partial responders had among the lowest normalized peripheral clonal expansion, particularly in CD8+ T cells.

To sequence the TCRbeta CDR3 region, genomic DNA was isolated from the sorted cells. The immunoSEQ Assay was used for sequencing of TCRbeta CDR3 regions. This immuneACCESS table, as held by TCRdb, lists in-frame sequences with V and J called but not all clones. Of the missing ones, under half trace to an unresolved V gene in checked studies; the others have no known cause. Across this sample there are 40,000 to 45,000 clones, with approximately 86% seen only once. Of the sample, 12% is held by the ten largest clones. The trial excluded patients who had a history of autoimmune disease or were on systemic immunosuppression. In every dose cohort, peripheral blood was drawn for TCR sequencing at baseline, cycle 4 day 1, and cycle 7 day 1. Samples were obtained from an open-label, multicenter, first-in-human phase I dose-escalation trial of ivuxolimab. The trial enrolled adults with locally advanced or metastatic head and neck squamous cell, hepatocellular, melanoma or renal cell carcinoma. Before TCR sequencing, CD4+ T cells and CD8+ T cells were sorted from peripheral blood as separate populations.

This clone appeared a few times. The antigen this receptor binds is unknown. One base away there is no much larger clone; base qualities are not given. The receptor was isolated from an adult with an advanced solid tumor such as melanoma, head and neck, liver or kidney cancer. The sample in question was CD4+ or CD8+ T cells sorted from blood, obtained in a trial of the OX40 agonist ivuxolimab.

At the DNA level, the sequence is TGCAGCGTTGAACAGCCAGGTTCCTACGAGCAGTACTTC. Translated, it reads CSVEQPGSYEQYF. The sequence joins TRBV29-1 to TRBJ2-7, with the D gene uncertain. The germline V gene supplies CDR1 SQVTM and CDR2 ANQGSEA. V and J lose 2 bases and 1 base, and a span of 9 bases separates them. The CDR3 runs 13 residues from the cysteine to the phenylalanine. This entry keeps only the CDR3 DNA: 39 bases, framed from base 1.